These 6 T cell receptor beta chains came from one sample sequenced in a study of CD8+CD57+ T cells in acquired aplastic anemia. Profiles of TCR beta VDJ and CDR3 were generated from a genomic DNA template. TCRdb re-analysed the reads in MiXCR, keeping a single row per CDR3 protein. The table shows 65,000 to 85,000 distinct CDR3 sequences, with around half occurring only once. The sequencing sample was made of sorted CD4+, CD8+, or CD8+CD57+ T cells (not recorded which) from PBMCs. The receptor set was obtained from a human donor in good health, serving as a control.

The chain employs TRBV11-3 and TRBJ2-1; TRBD1 is a possible D gene (5 bases). This CDR3 comprises 14 residues. Trimming took off 5 bases at V and 3 bases at J, with 11 bases between the two ends. Germline CDR1 is SGHNT and CDR2 is YENEEA. In DNA form, the CDR3 reads TGTGCCAGCAGCCCGTCGCAGGGCTACAATGAGCAGTTCTTC. This sequence encodes CASSPSQGYNEQFF.

The chain carries TRBV2 and TRBJ2-5, with D perhaps matching TRBD1 or TRBD2 (5 bases each). The CDR3 totals 11 residues. The germline V gene encodes CDR1 SNHLY and CDR2 FYNNEI. V was shortened by 6 bases and J by 5 bases, with 7 bases between the two germline ends. CDR3 residues: CASRGEETQYF. The CDR3, as DNA: TGTGCCAGCAGGGGGGAGGAGACCCAGTACTTC.

To note about this clonotype: Given the absence of the conserved phenylalanine or tryptophan at the CDR3 end, a read error is likely. The chain is built from TRBV20-1 and TRBJ2-1, with TRBD2 matching 10 bases. This CDR3 comprises 15 residues. Germline assignment: CDR1 DFQATT and CDR2 SNEGSKA (reference sequence). CDR3 nucleotide sequence: TGCAGTGCTAGGGAGGGGACTAGCGACTACAATGAACAGTTCTCC. Residues: CSAREGTSDYNEQFS.

This clonotype has ten or more counts. This chain connects TRBV4-1 to TRBJ2-7; no reliable D call. The CDR3 has 15 residues. The V end lost 0 bases, the J end lost 3 bases, and 12 bases lay between the germline ends. The germline CDR1 and CDR2 sequences are MGHRA and YSYEKL. CDR3 sequence: CASSQDRSRYYEQYF. The CDR3 DNA sequence: TGCGCCAGCAGCCAAGATAGGTCCAGGTACTACGAGCAGTACTTC.

The chain combines TRBV10-3 with TRBJ2-7; TRBD1 aligns across 9 bases. Germline values: CDR1 ENHRY, CDR2 SYGVKD. The CDR3 totals 13 residues. Losses at the gene ends were 6 bases for V and 7 bases for J; bases not matched to a gene: 7. CDR3 DNA: TGTGCCATCAGGACCACAGGGGGCGGTGAGCAGTACTTC. It translates to CAIRTTGGGEQYF.

The rearrangement joins TRBV29-1 to TRBJ2-7, with 13 bases matching TRBD2. Matching the DNA end better, TRBJ2-1 makes the J call doubtful. The CDR3 sequence is 14 residues long. Germline lookup yields CDR1 SQVTM and CDR2 ANQGSEA. CDR3 in amino acids: CSVMRLAGGNEQFF. DNA for the CDR3: TGCAGCGTAATGCGACTAGCGGGAGGCAATGAGCAGTTCTTC.